This T cell receptor beta chain derives from a study of vaccination effects on CD4 cells after COVID-19. About this clone: Its target is unknown.

CDR1 is SGDLS, CDR2 YYNGEE, per germline. V dropped 3 bases and J dropped 4; count of bases not matched to a gene: 4. The CDR3 consists of 14 residues. Some clones are missing from TCRdb's copy, which holds only in-frame ones; the method was immunoSEQ multiplex PCR. Of under 15,000 clones detected, around 84% appear once; the ten largest clones hold more than 25%. Within the ViraFEST assay, antigen-specific CD4+ T cells underwent expansion with viral peptide pools prior to sequencing. It was after approximately 11 days of culture that CD4+ T cells were isolated. This individual tested PCR-positive for SARS-CoV-2 infection between March and December 2020. Either the mRNA-1273 or the BNT162b2 vaccine was given to participants as two doses.

Specimen: CD4+ T cells from PBMCs cultured with HCoV-NL63 spike peptides, collected after COVID-19 vaccination. This clonotype was sampled from a human donor who had a prior SARS-CoV-2 infection. The chain has TRBV9 and TRBJ2-1; TRBD2 aligns across 7 bases. CDR3 bases: TGTGCCAGCAGCGGGAGCGGGGCGTACAATGAGCAGTTCTTC. It yields the protein CASSGSGAYNEQFF.